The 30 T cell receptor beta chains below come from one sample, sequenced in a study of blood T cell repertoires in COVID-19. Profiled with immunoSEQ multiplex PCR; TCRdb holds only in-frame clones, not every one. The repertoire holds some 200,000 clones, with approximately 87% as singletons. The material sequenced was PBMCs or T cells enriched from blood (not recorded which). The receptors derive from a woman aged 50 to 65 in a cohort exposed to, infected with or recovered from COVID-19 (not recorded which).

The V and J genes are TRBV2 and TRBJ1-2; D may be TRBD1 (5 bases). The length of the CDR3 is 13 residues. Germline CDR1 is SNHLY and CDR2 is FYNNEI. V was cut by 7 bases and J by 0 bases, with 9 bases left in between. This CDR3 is CASTRAANYGYTF. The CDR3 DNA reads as TGTGCCAGCACCAGGGCAGCTAACTATGGCTACACCTTC.

The CDR3 DNA is TGTGCCATCCGCAGAAGCTCTGGAAACACCATATATTTT. Protein sequence: CAIRRSSGNTIYF. This sequence joins TRBV18 and TRBJ1-3; D unresolved. This CDR3 is built from 13 residues. Germline-derived CDR1 and CDR2 are KGHSH and LQKENI. V was trimmed by 10 bases and J by 0 bases, leaving 10 bases between them. Drawing the rest from reference TRBV18 and TRBJ1-3, the complete variable domain is NAGVMQNPRHLVRRRGQEARLRCSPMKGHSHVYWYRQLPEEGLKFMVYLQKENIIDESGMPKERFSAEFPKEGPSILRIQQVVRGDSAAYFCAIRRSSGNTIYFGEGSWLTVV.

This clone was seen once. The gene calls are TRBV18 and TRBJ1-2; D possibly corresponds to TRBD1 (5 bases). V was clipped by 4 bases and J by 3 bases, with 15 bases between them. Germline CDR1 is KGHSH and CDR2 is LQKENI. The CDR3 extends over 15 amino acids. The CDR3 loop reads CASSRAQGLDYGYTF. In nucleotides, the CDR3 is TGTGCCAGCTCACGGGCTCAGGGTTTGGACTATGGCTACACCTTC. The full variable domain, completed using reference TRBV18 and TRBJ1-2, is NAGVMQNPRHLVRRRGQEARLRCSPMKGHSHVYWYRQLPEEGLKFMVYLQKENIIDESGMPKERFSAEFPKEGPSILRIQQVVRGDSAAYFCASSRAQGLDYGYTFGSGTRLTVV.

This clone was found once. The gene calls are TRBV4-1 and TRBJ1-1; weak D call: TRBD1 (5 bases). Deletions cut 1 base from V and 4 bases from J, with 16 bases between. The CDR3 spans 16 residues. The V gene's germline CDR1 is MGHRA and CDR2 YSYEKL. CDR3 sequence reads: CASSQVSSGGITEAFF. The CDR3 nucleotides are TGCGCCAGCAGCCAAGTTTCAAGTGGGGGGATCACTGAAGCTTTCTTT.

CDR3 DNA sequence: TGCAGATACCGGGACTCGGATGGCTACACCTTC. Translated: CRYRDSDGYTF. The J gene is TRBJ1-2, the V gene TRBV29-1, with D possibly TRBD1 on 5 matching bases. Per the germline V gene, CDR1 is SQVTM and CDR2 is ANQGSEA. There are 11 residues in the CDR3.

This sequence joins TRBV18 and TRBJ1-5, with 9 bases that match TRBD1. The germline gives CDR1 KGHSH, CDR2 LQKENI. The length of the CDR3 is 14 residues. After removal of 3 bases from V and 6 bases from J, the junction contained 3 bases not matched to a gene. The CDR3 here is CASSPTDRGQPQHF. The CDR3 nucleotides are TGTGCCAGCTCACCTACGGACAGGGGTCAGCCCCAGCATTTT.

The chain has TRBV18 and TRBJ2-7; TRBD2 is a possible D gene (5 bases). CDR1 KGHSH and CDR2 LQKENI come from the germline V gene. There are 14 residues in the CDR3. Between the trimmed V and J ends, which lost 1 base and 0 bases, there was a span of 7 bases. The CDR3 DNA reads TGTGCCAGCTCACCACAAGGGAGCTCCTACGAGCAGTACTTC. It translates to CASSPQGSSYEQYF. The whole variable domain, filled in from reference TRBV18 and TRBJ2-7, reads NAGVMQNPRHLVRRRGQEARLRCSPMKGHSHVYWYRQLPEEGLKFMVYLQKENIIDESGMPKERFSAEFPKEGPSILRIQQVVRGDSAAYFCASSPQGSSYEQYFGPGTRLTVT.

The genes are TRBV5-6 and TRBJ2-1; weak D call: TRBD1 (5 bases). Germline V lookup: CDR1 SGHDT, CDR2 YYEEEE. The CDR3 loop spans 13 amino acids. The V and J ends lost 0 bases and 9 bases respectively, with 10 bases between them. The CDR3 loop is CASSLDRTIEQFF. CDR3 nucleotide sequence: TGTGCCAGCAGCTTGGACAGGACGATTGAGCAGTTCTTC. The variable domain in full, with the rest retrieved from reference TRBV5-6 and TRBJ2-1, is DAGVTQSPTHLIKTRGQQVTLRCSPKSGHDTVSWYQQALGQGPQFIFQYYEEEERQRGNFPDRFSGHQFPNYSSELNVNALLLGDSALYLCASSLDRTIEQFFGPGTRLTVL.

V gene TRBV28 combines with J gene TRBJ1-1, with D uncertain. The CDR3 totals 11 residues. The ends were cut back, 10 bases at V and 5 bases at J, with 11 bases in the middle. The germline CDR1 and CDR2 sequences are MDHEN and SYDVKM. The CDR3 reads CATFGGTEAFF. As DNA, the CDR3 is TGTGCCACCTTCGGAGGGACTGAAGCTTTCTTT.

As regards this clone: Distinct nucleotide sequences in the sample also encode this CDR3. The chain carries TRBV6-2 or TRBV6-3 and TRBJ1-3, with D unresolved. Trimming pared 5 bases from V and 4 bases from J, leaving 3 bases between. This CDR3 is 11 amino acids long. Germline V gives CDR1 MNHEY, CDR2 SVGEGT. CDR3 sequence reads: CASSQGNTIYF. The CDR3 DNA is TGTGCCAGCAGTCAAGGAAACACCATATATTTT.

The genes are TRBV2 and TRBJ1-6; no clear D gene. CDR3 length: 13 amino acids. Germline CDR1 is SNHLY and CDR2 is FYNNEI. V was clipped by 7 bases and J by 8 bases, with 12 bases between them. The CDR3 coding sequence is TGTGCCAGCATGAGCACGAATTATTCACCCCTCCACTTT. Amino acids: CASMSTNYSPLHF.

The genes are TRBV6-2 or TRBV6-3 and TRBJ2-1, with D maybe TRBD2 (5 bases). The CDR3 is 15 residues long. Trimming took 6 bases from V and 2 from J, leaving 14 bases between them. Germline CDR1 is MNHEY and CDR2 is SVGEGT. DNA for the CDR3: TGTGCCAGCAGCTGGGCGGGTCGGCCCTACAATGAGCAGTTCTTC. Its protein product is CASSWAGRPYNEQFF.

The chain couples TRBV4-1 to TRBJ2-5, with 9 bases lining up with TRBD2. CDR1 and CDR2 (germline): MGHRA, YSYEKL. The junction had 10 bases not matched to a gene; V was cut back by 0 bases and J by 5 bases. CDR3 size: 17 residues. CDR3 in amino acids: CASSQDGAGRGGETQYF. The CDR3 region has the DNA TGCGCCAGCAGCCAAGATGGGGCGGGGCGGGGGGGGGAGACCCAGTACTTC.

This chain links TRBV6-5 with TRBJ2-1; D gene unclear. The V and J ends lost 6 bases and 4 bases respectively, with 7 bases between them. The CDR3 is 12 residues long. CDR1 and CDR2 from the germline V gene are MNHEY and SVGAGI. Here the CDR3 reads CASSPTYNEQFF. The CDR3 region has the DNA TGTGCCAGCAGCCCGACTTACAATGAGCAGTTCTTC.

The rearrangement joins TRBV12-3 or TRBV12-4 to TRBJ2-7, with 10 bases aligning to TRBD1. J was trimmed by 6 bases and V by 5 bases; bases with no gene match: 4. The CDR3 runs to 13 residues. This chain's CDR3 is CASSGQGVREQYF. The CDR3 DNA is TGTGCCAGCAGTGGACAGGGGGTTCGCGAGCAGTACTTC.

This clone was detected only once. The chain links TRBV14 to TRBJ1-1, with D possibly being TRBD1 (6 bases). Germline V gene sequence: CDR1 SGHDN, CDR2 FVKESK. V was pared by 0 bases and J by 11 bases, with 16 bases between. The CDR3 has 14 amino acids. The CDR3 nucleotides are TGTGCCAGCAGCCAAGATCGGCCAGGGGCTTCGGCTTTCTTT. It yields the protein CASSQDRPGASAFF.

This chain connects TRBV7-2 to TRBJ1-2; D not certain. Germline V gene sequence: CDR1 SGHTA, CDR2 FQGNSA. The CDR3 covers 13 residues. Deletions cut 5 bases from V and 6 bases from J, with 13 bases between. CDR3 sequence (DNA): TGTGCCAGCAGCCCTAGGACTAAGGATGGCTACACCTTC. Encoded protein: CASSPRTKDGYTF. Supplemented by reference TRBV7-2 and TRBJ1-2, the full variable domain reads GAGVSQSPSNKVTEKGKDVELRCDPISGHTALYWYRQSLGQGLEFLIYFQGNSAPDKSGLPSDRFSAERTGGSVSTLTIQRTQQEDSAVYLCASSPRTKDGYTFGSGTRLTVV.

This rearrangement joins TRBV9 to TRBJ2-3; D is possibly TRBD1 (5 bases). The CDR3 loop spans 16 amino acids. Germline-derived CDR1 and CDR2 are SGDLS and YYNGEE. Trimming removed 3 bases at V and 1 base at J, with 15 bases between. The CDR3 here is CASSALSRAGTDTQYF. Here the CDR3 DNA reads TGTGCCAGCAGCGCCCTTAGCAGGGCTGGCACAGATACGCAGTATTTT.

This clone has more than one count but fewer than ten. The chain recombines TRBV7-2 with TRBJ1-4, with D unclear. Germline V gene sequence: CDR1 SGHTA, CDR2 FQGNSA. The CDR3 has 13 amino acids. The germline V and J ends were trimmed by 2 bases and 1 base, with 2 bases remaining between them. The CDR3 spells CASSLRTNEKLFF. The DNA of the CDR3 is TGTGCCAGCAGCTTACGAACTAATGAAAAACTGTTTTTT.

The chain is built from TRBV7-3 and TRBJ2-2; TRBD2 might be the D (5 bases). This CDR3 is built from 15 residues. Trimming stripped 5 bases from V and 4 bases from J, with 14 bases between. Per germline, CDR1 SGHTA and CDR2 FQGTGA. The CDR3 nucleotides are TGTGCCAGCAGCCTAAACGGGGAACCCACCGGGGAGCTGTTTTTT. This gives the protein CASSLNGEPTGELFF.

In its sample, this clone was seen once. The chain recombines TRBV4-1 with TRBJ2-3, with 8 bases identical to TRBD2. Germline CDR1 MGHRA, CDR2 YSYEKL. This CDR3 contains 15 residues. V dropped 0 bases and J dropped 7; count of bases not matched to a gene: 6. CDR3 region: CASSQDLRGANTQYF. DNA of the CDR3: TGCGCCAGCAGCCAAGATTTGCGGGGGGCCAATACGCAGTATTTT.

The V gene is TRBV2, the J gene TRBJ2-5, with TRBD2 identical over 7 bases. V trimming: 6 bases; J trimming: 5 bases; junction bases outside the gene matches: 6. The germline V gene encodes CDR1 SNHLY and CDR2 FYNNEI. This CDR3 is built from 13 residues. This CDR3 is CASRGGEWETQYF. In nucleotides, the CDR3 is TGTGCCAGCAGGGGGGGGGAATGGGAGACCCAGTACTTC.

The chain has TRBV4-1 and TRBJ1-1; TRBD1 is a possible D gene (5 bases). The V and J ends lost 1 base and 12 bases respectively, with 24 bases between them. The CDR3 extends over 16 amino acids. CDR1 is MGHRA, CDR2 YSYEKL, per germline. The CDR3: CASSQVGTLWYAGPFF. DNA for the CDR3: TGCGCCAGCAGCCAAGTGGGGACCCTATGGTATGCGGGGCCTTTCTTT.

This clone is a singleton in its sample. The CDR3 nucleotides read TGCGCCAGCAGCCAAGACGCACAGGGGTCGTATGGCTACACCTTC. Residues: CASSQDAQGSYGYTF. The V gene is TRBV4-3, the J gene TRBJ1-2; 7 positions agree with TRBD1. Germline values: CDR1 LGHNA, CDR2 YSLEER. After removal of 0 bases from V and 5 bases from J, the junction contained 6 bases not matched to a gene. The CDR3 totals 15 residues.

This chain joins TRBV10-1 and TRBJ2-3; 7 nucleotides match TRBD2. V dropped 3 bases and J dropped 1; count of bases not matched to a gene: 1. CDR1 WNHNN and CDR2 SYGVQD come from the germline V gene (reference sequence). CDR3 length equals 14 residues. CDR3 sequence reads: CASSETSGTDTQYF. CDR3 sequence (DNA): TGCGCCAGCAGTGAAACTAGCGGCACAGATACGCAGTATTTT.

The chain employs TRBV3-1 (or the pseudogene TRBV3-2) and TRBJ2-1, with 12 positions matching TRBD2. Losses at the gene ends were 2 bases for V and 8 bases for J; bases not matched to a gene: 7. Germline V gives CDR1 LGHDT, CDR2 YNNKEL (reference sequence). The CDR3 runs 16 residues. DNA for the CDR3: TGTGCCAGCAGCCAAAGAAGGACTAGCGGGGTCGATGAGCAGTTCTTC. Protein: CASSQRRTSGVDEQFF.

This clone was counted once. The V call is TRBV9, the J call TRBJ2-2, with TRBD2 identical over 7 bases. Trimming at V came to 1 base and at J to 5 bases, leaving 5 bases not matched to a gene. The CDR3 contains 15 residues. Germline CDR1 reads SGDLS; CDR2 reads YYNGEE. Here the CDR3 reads CASSVIASGTGELFF. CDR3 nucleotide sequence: TGTGCCAGCAGCGTAATCGCTAGCGGAACCGGGGAGCTGTTTTTT.

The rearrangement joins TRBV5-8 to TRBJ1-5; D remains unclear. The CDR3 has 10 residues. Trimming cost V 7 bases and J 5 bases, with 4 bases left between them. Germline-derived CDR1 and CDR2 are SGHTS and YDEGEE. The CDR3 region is CASGDQPQHF. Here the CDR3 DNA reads TGTGCCAGCGGAGATCAGCCCCAGCATTTT.

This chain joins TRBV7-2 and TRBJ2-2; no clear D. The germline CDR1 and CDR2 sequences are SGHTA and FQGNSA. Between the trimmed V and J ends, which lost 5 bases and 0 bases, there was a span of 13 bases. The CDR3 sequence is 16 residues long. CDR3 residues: CASSEQNTANTGELFF. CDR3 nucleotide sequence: TGTGCCAGCAGCGAACAGAATACCGCGAACACCGGGGAGCTGTTTTTT.

The CDR3 nucleotides read TGTGCCAGCAGACTAGGAGGCAGCTCCTACAATGAGCAGTTCTTC. This gives the protein CASRLGGSSYNEQFF. The rearrangement joins TRBV7-2 to TRBJ2-1, with D maybe TRBD2 (5 bases). With 6 bases removed from V and 0 bases from J, the gap between germline ends came to 12 bases. This CDR3 is built from 15 residues. Per germline, CDR1 SGHTA and CDR2 FQGNSA. Complete variable domain (other parts from reference TRBV7-2 and TRBJ2-1): GAGVSQSPSNKVTEKGKDVELRCDPISGHTALYWYRQSLGQGLEFLIYFQGNSAPDKSGLPSDRFSAERTGGSVSTLTIQRTQQEDSAVYLCASRLGGSSYNEQFFGPGTRLTVL.